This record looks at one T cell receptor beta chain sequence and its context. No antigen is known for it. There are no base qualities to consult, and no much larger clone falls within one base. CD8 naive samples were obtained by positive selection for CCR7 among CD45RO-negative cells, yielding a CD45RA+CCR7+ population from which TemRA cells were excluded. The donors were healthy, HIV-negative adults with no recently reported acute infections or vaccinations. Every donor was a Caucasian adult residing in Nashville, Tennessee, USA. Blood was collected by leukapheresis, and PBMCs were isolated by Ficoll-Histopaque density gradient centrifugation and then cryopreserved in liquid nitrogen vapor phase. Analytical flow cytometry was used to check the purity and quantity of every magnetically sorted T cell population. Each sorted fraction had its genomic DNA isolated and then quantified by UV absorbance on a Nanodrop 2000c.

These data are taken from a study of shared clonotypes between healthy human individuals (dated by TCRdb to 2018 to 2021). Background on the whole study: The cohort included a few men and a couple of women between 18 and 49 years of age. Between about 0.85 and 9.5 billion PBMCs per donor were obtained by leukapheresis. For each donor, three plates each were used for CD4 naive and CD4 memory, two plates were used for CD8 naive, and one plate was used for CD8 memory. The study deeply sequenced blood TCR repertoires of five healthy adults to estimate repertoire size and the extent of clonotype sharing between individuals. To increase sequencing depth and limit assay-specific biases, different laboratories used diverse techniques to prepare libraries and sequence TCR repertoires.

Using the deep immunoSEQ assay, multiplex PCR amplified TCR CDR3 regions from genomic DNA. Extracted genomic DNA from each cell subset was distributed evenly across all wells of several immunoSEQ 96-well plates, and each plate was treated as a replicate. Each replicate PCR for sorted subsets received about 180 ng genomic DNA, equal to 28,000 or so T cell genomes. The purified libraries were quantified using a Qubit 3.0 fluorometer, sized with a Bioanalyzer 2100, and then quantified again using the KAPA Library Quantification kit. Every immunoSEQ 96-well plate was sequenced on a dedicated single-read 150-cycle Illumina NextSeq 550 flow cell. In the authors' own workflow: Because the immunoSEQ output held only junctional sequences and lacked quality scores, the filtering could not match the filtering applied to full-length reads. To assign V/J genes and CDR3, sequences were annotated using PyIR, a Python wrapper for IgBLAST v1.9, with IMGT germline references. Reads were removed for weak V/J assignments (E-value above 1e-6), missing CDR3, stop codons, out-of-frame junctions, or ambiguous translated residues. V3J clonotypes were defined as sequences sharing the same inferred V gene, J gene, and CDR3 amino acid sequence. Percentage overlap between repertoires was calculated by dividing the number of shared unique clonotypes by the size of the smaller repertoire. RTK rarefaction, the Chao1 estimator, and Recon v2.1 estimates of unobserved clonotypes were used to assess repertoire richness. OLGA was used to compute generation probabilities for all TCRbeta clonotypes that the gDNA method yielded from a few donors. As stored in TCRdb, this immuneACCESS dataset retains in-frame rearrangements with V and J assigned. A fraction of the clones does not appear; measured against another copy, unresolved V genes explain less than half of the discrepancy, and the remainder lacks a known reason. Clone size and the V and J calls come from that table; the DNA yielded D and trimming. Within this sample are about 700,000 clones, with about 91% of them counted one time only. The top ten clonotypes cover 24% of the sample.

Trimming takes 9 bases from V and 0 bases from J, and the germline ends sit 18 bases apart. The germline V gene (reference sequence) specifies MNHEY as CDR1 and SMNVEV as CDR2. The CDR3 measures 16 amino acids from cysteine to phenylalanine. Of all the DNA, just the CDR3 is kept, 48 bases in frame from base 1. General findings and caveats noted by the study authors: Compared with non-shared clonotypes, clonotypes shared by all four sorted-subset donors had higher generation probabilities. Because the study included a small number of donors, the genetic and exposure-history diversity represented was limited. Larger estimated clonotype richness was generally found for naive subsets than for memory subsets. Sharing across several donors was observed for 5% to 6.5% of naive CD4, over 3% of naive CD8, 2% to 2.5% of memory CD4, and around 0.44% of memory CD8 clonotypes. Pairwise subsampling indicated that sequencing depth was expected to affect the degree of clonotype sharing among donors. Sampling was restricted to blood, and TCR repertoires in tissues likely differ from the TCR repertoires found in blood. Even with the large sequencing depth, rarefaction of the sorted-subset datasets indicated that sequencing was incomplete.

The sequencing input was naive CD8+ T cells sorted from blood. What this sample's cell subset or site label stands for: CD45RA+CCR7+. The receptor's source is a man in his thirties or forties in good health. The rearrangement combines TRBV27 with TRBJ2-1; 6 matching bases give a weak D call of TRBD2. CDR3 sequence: CASRTGGPSSYNEQFF. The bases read TGTGCCAGTCGTACCGGGGGACCCAGCTCCTACAATGAGCAGTTCTTC.